One sample yielded the 15 T cell receptor beta chains listed below, sequenced in a study of PD-L1 blockade in urothelial cancer. Profiling relied on immunoSEQ multiplex PCR, and the TCRdb table lists in-frame clones only, not all of them. The table includes 50,000 or so clones, over 75% detected once. Sequencing was performed on PBMCs, taken around atezolizumab (anti-PD-L1) treatment. These receptors originate from a man between 70 and 80 years old with urothelial cancer.

The genes are TRBV28 and TRBJ1-2; TRBD1 aligns across 8 bases. V shed 8 bases and J 8 bases; nucleotides not matched to a gene: 16. This CDR3 has 15 amino acids. The germline gives CDR1 MDHEN, CDR2 SYDVKM. CDR3 sequence (DNA): TGTGCCAGCGTAAGGGCGGGACAGGCAGGGGCGGGCTACACCTTC. This codes for CASVRAGQAGAGYTF.

This clone occurred once. J is TRBJ2-1 and V is TRBV2; no firm D call. The length of the CDR3 is 12 residues. The V gene lost 6 bases and the J gene lost 8 bases, with 11 bases spanning the gap. Germline V gene sequence: CDR1 SNHLY, CDR2 FYNNEI. CDR3 protein: CASRSEVYEQFF. In DNA, the CDR3 is TGTGCCAGCAGGTCCGAGGTCTATGAGCAGTTCTTC.

The chain combines TRBV5-6 with TRBJ2-3; 7 nucleotides align to TRBD1. J lost 5 bases, V lost 2 bases, and 8 bases had no gene match. The CDR3 contains 15 residues. CDR1 SGHDT and CDR2 YYEEEE come from the germline V gene. The CDR3 sequence: CASSFRQGWGDTQYF. The CDR3 DNA is TGTGCCAGCAGCTTCCGACAGGGATGGGGAGATACGCAGTATTTT.

V and J are TRBV5-5 and TRBJ2-1, with TRBD2 matching 9 bases. V trimming: 5 bases; J trimming: 4 bases; junction bases outside the gene matches: 10. Germline V gives CDR1 SGHKS, CDR2 YYEKEE (reference sequence). CDR3 length equals 16 residues. The CDR3 region is CASSQKLAGLYNEQFF. The CDR3 DNA follows: TGTGCCAGCAGTCAAAAACTAGCGGGCCTTTACAATGAGCAGTTCTTC.

The V gene is TRBV6-6, the J gene TRBJ1-5; no reliable D call. Germline CDR1 and CDR2: MNHNY and SVGAGI (reference sequence). The CDR3 is made up of 14 amino acids. V dropped 5 bases and J dropped 0 bases, with 8 bases sitting between them. In DNA, the CDR3 is TGTGCCAGCAGTGATCAGGTTAGCAATCAGCCCCAGCATTTT. It specifies CASSDQVSNQPQHF.

V is TRBV9 and J is TRBJ2-3; TRBD2 agrees at 7 bases. After removal of 5 bases from V and 2 bases from J, the junction contained 2 bases not matched to a gene. This CDR3 contains 13 residues. Germline values: CDR1 SGDLS, CDR2 YYNGEE. CDR3 sequence (DNA): TGTGCCAGCAGAGGGACTACCACAGATACGCAGTATTTT. Translation gives CASRGTTTDTQYF.

This chain uses TRBV4-2 with TRBJ2-5, with 11 bases that match TRBD2. Germline CDR1 and CDR2: LGHNA and YNFKEQ. V gave up 0 bases and J gave up 2 bases; unmatched junction bases: 11. This CDR3 is built from 19 residues. The CDR3 region is CASSQETSGSLAGQETQYF. In nucleotides, the CDR3 is TGTGCCAGCAGCCAAGAAACTAGCGGGAGTTTAGCAGGGCAAGAGACCCAGTACTTC.

The gene calls are TRBV2 and TRBJ1-3; TRBD1 matches at 7 bases. Per the germline V gene, CDR1 is SNHLY and CDR2 is FYNNEI. V lost 6 bases to trimming and J lost 4 bases; unmatched junction nucleotides: 3. The CDR3 spans 13 residues. The CDR3 loop reads CASSEGQGNTIYF. The DNA for the CDR3 is TGTGCCAGCAGCGAGGGACAGGGAAACACCATATATTTT.

The J gene is TRBJ1-1, the V gene TRBV19; 9 bases agree with TRBD1. V trimming: 1 base; J trimming: 5 bases; junction bases outside the gene matches: 5. The germline V gene has CDR1 LNHDA and CDR2 SQIVND (reference sequence). The CDR3 totals 15 residues. This CDR3 is CASSIVGQGVTEAFF. The DNA of the CDR3 is TGTGCCAGTAGTATAGTGGGACAGGGCGTAACTGAAGCTTTCTTT.

This clone was found once. V usage is TRBV30 and J usage is TRBJ1-4, with 7 bases matching TRBD1. The CDR3 extends over 15 amino acids. Trimming took 7 bases from V and 0 from J; bases not matched to a gene: 8. Germline V gene lookup returns CDR1 GTSNPN and CDR2 SVGIG (reference sequence). CDR3 DNA sequence: TGTGCCTTCAGGGGGATACGTGCAACTAATGAAAAACTGTTTTTT. Its protein is CAFRGIRATNEKLFF.

V and J are TRBV28 and TRBJ2-1; 11 nucleotides match TRBD2. The CDR3 runs to 16 residues. Germline CDR1 reads MDHEN; CDR2 reads SYDVKM. V was clipped by 4 bases and J by 3 bases; unmatched bases: 5. The CDR3 nucleotides are TGTGCCAGCAGTTCAACTAGCGGGAGTTTCTACAATGAGCAGTTCTTC. Amino acids: CASSSTSGSFYNEQFF.

In its sample, this clone was seen a few times. The gene calls are TRBV5-1 and TRBJ1-3; D may be TRBD1 (5 bases). Germline CDR1 is SGHRS and CDR2 is YFSETQ. Trimming took off 4 bases at V and 0 bases at J, with 17 bases between the two ends. The CDR3 covers 17 residues. The CDR3 DNA sequence: TGCGCCAGCAGCCAACTCGGGTACGACAGCTCTGGAAACACCATATATTTT. This translates into CASSQLGYDSSGNTIYF.

V gene TRBV10-3 combines with J gene TRBJ2-7; TRBD2 matches at 9 bases. Germline CDR1 is ENHRY and CDR2 is SYGVKD. J was trimmed by 1 base and V by 5 bases; bases with no gene match: 6. This CDR3 is 15 amino acids long. The CDR3 nucleotides read TGTGCCATCAGTTTTCCGACTAGCGGTTCCTACGAGCAGTACTTC. Translated, it gives CAISFPTSGSYEQYF.

The chain joins TRBV5-1 to TRBJ2-1, with 11 bases aligning to TRBD2. Germline V lookup: CDR1 SGHRS, CDR2 YFSETQ. J was trimmed by 4 bases and V by 4 bases; bases with no gene match: 10. The CDR3 runs 17 residues. The CDR3 is CASSRFPGLAEYNEQFF. The CDR3 DNA reads TGCGCCAGCAGCCGTTTCCCGGGACTAGCGGAATACAATGAGCAGTTCTTC.

V gene TRBV5-1 combines with J gene TRBJ1-1, with a possible D match to TRBD1 (6 bases). CDR1 is SGHRS, CDR2 YFSETQ, per germline. The CDR3 length is 12 residues. V gave up 4 bases and J gave up 7 bases, with 11 bases separating them. For the CDR3, the DNA is TGCGCCAGCAGCATTGGACAGTATGAAGCTTTCTTT. Its translation is CASSIGQYEAFF.